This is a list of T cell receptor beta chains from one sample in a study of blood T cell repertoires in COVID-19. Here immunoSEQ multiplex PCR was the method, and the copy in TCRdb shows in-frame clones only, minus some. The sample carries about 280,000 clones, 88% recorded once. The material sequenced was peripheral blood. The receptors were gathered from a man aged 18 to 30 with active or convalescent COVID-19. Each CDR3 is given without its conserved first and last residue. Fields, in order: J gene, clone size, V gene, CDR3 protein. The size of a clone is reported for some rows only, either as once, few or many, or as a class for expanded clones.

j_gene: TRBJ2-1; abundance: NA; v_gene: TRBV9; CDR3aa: ASGGAQEGEQF
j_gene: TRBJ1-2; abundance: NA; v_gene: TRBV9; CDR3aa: ASSQGQGVSFGGYT
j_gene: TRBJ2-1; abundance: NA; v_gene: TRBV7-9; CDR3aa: ASSLARSGGLNEQF
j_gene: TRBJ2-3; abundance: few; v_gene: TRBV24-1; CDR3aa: ATSDASGGGDTQY
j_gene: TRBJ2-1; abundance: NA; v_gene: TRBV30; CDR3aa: AWTLGLAGGEFYNEQF
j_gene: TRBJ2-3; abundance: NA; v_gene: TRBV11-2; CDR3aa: ASSLGGGTDTQY
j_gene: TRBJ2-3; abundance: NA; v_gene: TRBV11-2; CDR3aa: ASSLVTTGTDTQY
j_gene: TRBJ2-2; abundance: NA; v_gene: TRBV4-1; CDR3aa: ASSRPSGPGELF
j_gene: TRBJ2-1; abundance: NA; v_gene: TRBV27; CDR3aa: ASSLGTGVNEQF
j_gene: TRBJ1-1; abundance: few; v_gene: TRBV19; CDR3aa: ASRDVHGRTEAF
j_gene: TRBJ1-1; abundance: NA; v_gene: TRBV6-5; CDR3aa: AVRTGLNTEAF
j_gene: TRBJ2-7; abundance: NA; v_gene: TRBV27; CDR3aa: ASSYRGHYEQY
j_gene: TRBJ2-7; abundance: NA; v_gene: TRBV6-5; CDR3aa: ASGRAGALYEQY
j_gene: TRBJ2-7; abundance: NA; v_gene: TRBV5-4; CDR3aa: ASSPGVGEQY
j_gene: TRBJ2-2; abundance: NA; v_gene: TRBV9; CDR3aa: ASSVRQGSNTGELF
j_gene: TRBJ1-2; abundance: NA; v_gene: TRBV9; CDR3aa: ASSVAARGLVNYGYT
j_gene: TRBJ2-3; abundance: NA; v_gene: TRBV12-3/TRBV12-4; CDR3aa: ASSLNADTQY